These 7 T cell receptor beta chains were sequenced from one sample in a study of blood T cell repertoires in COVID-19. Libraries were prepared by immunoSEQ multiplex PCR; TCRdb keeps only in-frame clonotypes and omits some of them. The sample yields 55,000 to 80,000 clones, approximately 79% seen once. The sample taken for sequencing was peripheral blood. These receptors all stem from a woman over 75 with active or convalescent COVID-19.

CDR3 region: CASSRVTGGSYNSPLHF. The CDR3 nucleotides read TGTGCCAGCAGTCGTGTGACAGGGGGTTCCTATAATTCACCCCTCCACTTT. The V and J genes are TRBV5-6 and TRBJ1-6; TRBD1 agrees at 9 bases. Germline assignment: CDR1 SGHDT and CDR2 YYEEEE. V gave up 5 bases and J gave up 1 base; unmatched junction bases: 7. The CDR3 is made up of 17 amino acids. Complete variable domain (other parts from reference TRBV5-6 and TRBJ1-6): DAGVTQSPTHLIKTRGQQVTLRCSPKSGHDTVSWYQQALGQGPQFIFQYYEEEERQRGNFPDRFSGHQFPNYSSELNVNALLLGDSALYLCASSRVTGGSYNSPLHFGNGTRLTVT.

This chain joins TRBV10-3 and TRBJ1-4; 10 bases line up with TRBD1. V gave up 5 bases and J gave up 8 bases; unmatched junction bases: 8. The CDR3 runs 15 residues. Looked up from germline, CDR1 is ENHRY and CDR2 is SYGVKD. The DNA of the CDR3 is TGTGCCATCAGTTTGTCCGGGACAGGGGAAGAAAAACTGTTTTTT. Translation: CAISLSGTGEEKLFF.

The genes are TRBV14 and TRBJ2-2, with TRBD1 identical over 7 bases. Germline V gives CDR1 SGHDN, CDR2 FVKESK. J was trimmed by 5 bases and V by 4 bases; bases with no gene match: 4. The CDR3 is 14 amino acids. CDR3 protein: CASSLNRGTGELFF. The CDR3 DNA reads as TGTGCCAGCAGCCTCAACAGGGGAACCGGGGAGCTGTTTTTT.

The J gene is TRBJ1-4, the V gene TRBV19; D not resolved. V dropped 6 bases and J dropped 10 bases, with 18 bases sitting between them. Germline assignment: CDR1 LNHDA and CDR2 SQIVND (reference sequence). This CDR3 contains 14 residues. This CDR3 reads CASSTALGGGKLFF. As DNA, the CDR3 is TGTGCCAGTAGCACTGCCTTAGGAGGCGGAAAACTGTTTTTT.

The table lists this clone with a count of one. CDR3 residues: CASSLRGMGGELFF. For the CDR3, the DNA is TGTGCCAGCAGCCTTAGGGGGATGGGCGGGGAGCTGTTTTTT. The V call is TRBV5-4, the J call TRBJ2-2, with TRBD1 as a possible D gene (6 bases). The CDR3 runs 14 residues. With 4 bases removed from V and 7 bases from J, the gap between germline ends came to 14 bases. Germline values: CDR1 SGHNT, CDR2 YYREEE (reference sequence).

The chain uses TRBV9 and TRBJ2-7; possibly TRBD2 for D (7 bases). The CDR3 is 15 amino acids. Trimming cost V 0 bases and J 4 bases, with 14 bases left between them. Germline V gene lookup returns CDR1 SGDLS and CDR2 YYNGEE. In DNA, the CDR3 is TGTGCCAGCAGCGTAGATATCGGGGGGCAATACGAGCAGTACTTC. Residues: CASSVDIGGQYEQYF. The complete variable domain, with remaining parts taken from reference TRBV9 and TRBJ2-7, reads DSGVTQTPKHLITATGQRVTLRCSPRSGDLSVYWYQQSLDQGLQFLIQYYNGEERAKGNILERFSAQQFPDLHSELNLSSLELGDSALYFCASSVDIGGQYEQYFGPGTRLTVT.

The CDR3 DNA reads TGTGCCAGCAGTTACAGGGGATCCTATGGCTACACCTTC. As protein: CASSYRGSYGYTF. The chain combines TRBV27 with TRBJ1-2; TRBD1 aligns across 7 bases. Per the germline V gene, CDR1 is MNHEY and CDR2 is SMNVEV (reference sequence). This CDR3 is 13 amino acids long. Unmatched junction bases numbered 3, after V lost 4 bases and J lost 4 bases.